The text below deals with one TCR beta chain. The same CDR3 arises from other DNA sequences in this sample as well. Clones were read by immunoSEQ multiplex PCR, and TCRdb kept only the in-frame ones, dropping some. The sample shows 100,000 to 120,000 clones, around 81% of them seen only once. The data were obtained in a study of blood T cell repertoires in COVID-19. Background on the study: Some COVID-19 samples were acute and others convalescent; all came from the United States, Italy and Spain.

This CDR3 spans 15 amino acids. Germline lookup yields CDR1 MNHEY and CDR2 SVGAGI. The V segment lost 5 bases and the J segment 2 bases; nucleotides outside the gene matches: 3. The sequenced material came from peripheral blood. The chain employs TRBV6-5 and TRBJ1-5; 10 bases agree with TRBD1. This sequence was found in a man aged 80 or over with acute or convalescent COVID-19. CDR3 coding DNA: TGTGCCAGCAGTCGGGACAGGGGAGGCAATCAGCCCCAGCATTTT. This translates into CASSRDRGGNQPQHF.